What follows is one TCR beta chain and its context. No antigen is known for it. These data come from a study of shared clonotypes between healthy human individuals. Study outcomes and limitations: It was the non-shared clonotypes that had lower generation probabilities than clonotypes shared by all four donors. Rarefaction showed sorted-subset sequencing was incomplete despite large depth.

Generated by immunoSEQ multiplex PCR, the TCRdb table keeps only in-frame clones and is missing some. Here the sample spans 850,000 to 1,200,000 clones, roughly 80% being singletons. Donors comprised only Caucasian adults living in Nashville, Tennessee. The origin of this receptor is a man between 18 and 35 years old in good health. The source material was memory CD4+ T cells sorted from blood. Subset given: CD45RA-negative fraction.

The CDR3 region has the DNA TGTGCCAGCTCACTCAGAGGGGGTAGCGGGATCAACGAGCAGTACTTC. This gives the protein CASSLRGGSGINEQYF. The chain recombines TRBV18 with TRBJ2-7; 8 positions agree with TRBD2. After removal of 4 bases from V and 5 bases from J, the junction contained 13 bases not matched to a gene. This CDR3 has 16 amino acids. The germline V gene has CDR1 KGHSH and CDR2 LQKENI.